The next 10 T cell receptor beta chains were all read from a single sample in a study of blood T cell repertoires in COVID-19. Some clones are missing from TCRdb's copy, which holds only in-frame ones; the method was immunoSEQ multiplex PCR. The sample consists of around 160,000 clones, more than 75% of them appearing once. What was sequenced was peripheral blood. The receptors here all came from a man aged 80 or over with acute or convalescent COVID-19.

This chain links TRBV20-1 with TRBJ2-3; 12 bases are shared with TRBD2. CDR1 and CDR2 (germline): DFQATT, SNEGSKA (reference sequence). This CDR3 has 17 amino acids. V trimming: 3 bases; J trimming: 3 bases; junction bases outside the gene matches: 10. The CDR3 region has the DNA TGCAGTGCTAGTCCCCGGACTAGCGGGGTACTAACAGATACGCAGTATTTT. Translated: CSASPRTSGVLTDTQYF.

The CDR3 reads CASSLDPRQGSRELFF. As DNA, the CDR3 is TGTGCCAGCAGCTTAGACCCGCGACAGGGATCCCGGGAGCTGTTTTTT. This sequence joins TRBV11-3 and TRBJ2-2; 7 bases fit TRBD1. The CDR3 sequence is 16 residues long. CDR1 is SGHNT, CDR2 YENEEA, per germline. V trimming: 0 bases; J trimming: 9 bases; junction bases outside the gene matches: 10.

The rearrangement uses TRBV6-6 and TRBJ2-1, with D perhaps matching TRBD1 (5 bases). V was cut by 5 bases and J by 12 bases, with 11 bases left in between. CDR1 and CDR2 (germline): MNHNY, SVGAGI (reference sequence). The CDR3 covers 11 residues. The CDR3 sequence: CASSPQGRQFF. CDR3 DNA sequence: TGTGCCAGCAGTCCTCAGGGTAGGCAGTTCTTC.

CDR3 bases: TGTGCCAGCAGCAGGGCTACTAACTATGGCTACACCTTC. Protein: CASSRATNYGYTF. This sequence joins TRBV2 and TRBJ1-2, with D maybe TRBD1 (5 bases). Germline-derived CDR1 and CDR2 are SNHLY and FYNNEI. The CDR3 runs to 13 residues. Trimming removed 6 bases at V and 0 bases at J, with 8 bases between.

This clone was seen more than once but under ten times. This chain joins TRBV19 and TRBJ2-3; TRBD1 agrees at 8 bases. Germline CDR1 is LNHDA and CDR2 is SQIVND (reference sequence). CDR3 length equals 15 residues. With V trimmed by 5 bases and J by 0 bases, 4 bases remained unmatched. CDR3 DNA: TGTGCCAGTAGTCCCGGGACAGGAAGCACAGATACGCAGTATTTT. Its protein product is CASSPGTGSTDTQYF.

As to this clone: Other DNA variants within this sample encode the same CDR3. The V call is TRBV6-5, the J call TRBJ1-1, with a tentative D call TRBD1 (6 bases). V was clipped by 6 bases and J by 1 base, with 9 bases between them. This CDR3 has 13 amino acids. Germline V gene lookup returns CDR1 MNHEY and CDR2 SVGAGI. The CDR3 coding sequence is TGTGCCAGCAGGTCGACAGGGAACACTGAAGCTTTCTTT. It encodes CASRSTGNTEAFF.

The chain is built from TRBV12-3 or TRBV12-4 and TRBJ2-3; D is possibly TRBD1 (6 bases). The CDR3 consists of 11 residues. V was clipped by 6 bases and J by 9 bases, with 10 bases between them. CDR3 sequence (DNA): TGTGCCAGCAGCTCCCAGGGGACGCAGTATTTT. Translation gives CASSSQGTQYF.

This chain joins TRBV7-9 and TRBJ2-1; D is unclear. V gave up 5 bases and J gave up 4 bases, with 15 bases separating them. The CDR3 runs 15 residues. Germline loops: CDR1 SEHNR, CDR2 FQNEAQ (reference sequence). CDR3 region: CASSPDAGLYNEQFF. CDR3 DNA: TGTGCCAGCAGCCCCGACGCAGGATTATACAATGAGCAGTTCTTC.

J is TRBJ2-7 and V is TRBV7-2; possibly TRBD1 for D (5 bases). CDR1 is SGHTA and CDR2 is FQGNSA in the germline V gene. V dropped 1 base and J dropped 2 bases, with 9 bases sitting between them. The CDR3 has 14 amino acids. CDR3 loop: CASSLGAGPYEQYF. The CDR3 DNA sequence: TGTGCCAGCAGCTTAGGAGCAGGGCCCTACGAGCAGTACTTC. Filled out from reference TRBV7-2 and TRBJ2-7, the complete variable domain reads GAGVSQSPSNKVTEKGKDVELRCDPISGHTALYWYRQSLGQGLEFLIYFQGNSAPDKSGLPSDRFSAERTGGSVSTLTIQRTQQEDSAVYLCASSLGAGPYEQYFGPGTRLTVT.

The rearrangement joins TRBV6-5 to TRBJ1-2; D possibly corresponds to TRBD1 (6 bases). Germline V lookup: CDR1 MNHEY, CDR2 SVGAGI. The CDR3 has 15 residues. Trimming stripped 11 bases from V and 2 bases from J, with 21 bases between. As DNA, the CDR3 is TGTGCCGGACTTAACCGACCCACAGGGAACTATGGCTACACCTTC. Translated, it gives CAGLNRPTGNYGYTF.